Described below is a single T cell receptor (beta chain) sequence and its context. Its target is unknown. In the PCR, 60 Vbeta and 13 Jbeta primers were used. The data were produced by immunoSEQ multiplex PCR, yet TCRdb's version contains in-frame clones alone and is incomplete. The sample has about 150,000 clones, 55% to 75% seen once. Trimming shortened V by 5 bases and J by 10 bases, and 15 bases separated the two germline ends. Per germline, CDR1 GTSNPN and CDR2 SVGIG (reference sequence). The CDR3 runs to 12 residues. This sample is part of a study of cytomegalovirus exposure and HLA in healthy donors. Whole-study findings and limits: Other equally common chains were less clonally expanded than HLA-associated TCR beta chains, a later analysis showed. Near-uniform donor sequencing depth was presumed by presence/absence analyses.

Material for sequencing was PBMCs. The V and J genes are TRBV30 and TRBJ2-1; D may be TRBD1 (6 bases). This clonotype was obtained from a woman aged 55-69 years in good health and CMV-seropositive. The CDR3: CAWAETGREQFF. In DNA, the CDR3 is TGTGCCTGGGCCGAGACAGGCAGGGAGCAGTTCTTC.